This TCR beta chain was sequenced in a study of CD8 T cells in Susac syndrome. With random hexamers, reverse transcription was performed on about 0.5 to 1 ug of RNA. MiXCR, run by TCRdb on the immunoSEQ multiplex PCR reads, gives a single entry per CDR3 protein. This sample yields some 130,000 distinct CDR3 sequences, of which approximately 79% are seen a single time; roughly 0.5% belongs to the top ten. The germline gives CDR1 SEHNR, CDR2 FQNEAQ (reference sequence). V lost 3 bases, J lost 6 bases, and 17 bases lay in between. The CDR3 covers 15 residues. This chain uses TRBV7-9 with TRBJ1-2, with a weak D call TRBD1 (5 bases). This clonotype originated in a human donor with multiple sclerosis. Sequencing was performed on CD8+ T cells from PBMCs. CDR3 nucleotide sequence: TGTGCCAGCAGCTTTACGGGCGGGGCGGATCATGGCTACACCTTC. Its translation: CASSFTGGADHGYTF.